This T cell receptor beta chain is from a study of neurological immune-mediated disorders (dated by TCRdb to between 2017 and 2020). As for the study more broadly: Among the approximately 34 multiple sclerosis patients, about 31 had relapsing-remitting MS and 3 had secondary progressive MS. Alongside PBMC samples, the set of around 99 TCR-beta libraries contained longitudinal samples, technical triplicates, and paired CD4+ and CD8+ T-cell subsets that had been sorted. The cohort was made up of approximately 69 subjects, consisting of roughly 15 HAM/TSP patients, roughly 35 multiple sclerosis patients and about 20 healthy controls. The study compared peripheral blood TCR-beta repertoires of HTLV-I-associated myelopathy (HAM/TSP) patients, multiple sclerosis patients and healthy controls using UMI-based sequencing. The full study reports these points: TCR clonal expansion was highest in HAM/TSP patients and lowest in MS patients, with MS patients falling below even healthy controls. No clinical or MRI features were associated with the MS cluster, and the authors said that larger cohorts are needed. In a phylogenetic analysis, the repertoires of 18 out of 34 MS patients fell into a single cluster of related CDR3 sequences, pointing to a possible signature at the repertoire level. Expanded clones from different subjects shared no identical CDR3 amino acid sequences, which suggests that TCR-beta repertoires were private in all groups.

Comments on this clonotype: The antigen this receptor binds is unknown. Base quality data are lacking; no much larger clone is found one base away.

cDNA was synthesized by template-switch 5'RACE using a primer carrying a 10-nucleotide random unique molecular identifier by which each TCR transcript was tagged. Over 180 million TCR-beta sequences, covering 15-18 subjects, were produced in each sequencing run. Total RNA was extracted with the RNeasy kit. The KAPA Real-time Library Amplification kit was used to amplify TCR-beta VDJ regions with primers targeting the TCR constant region and the 5'RACE anchor. Sample indexes and Illumina adaptors were added in a first PCR, and a second PCR then increased library yield. After Ampure bead purification, the TCR product of roughly 650 bp was size-selected on a 2% E-gel SizeSelection system. Before pooling, library quality was assessed on a Bioanalyzer, concentration was determined with Qubit, and library quantification was performed with the Kapa Library Quantification kit. An Illumina HiSeq 2500 was used to sequence the libraries paired-end at 2 x 150 bp. To increase sequence diversity, roughly 24-32% phiX was spiked into each library pool. As for the original processing: Quality-filtered reads were processed with the UMI-based MiGEC pipeline, and over 75% of raw TCR sequences were removed by the MiGEC pipeline during error correction. VDJ genes were aligned to IMGT germline references, and clonotypes were defined by unique CDR3 amino acid sequence plus V-J genes. Clonal expansion, Shannon diversity and CDR3 relatedness (CalcPairwiseDistances, ClusterSamples) were evaluated with VDJtools, and phylogenetic trees were built with CLCbio workbench. Expanded clones were defined as having at least 8 unique UMIs, based on coefficient-of-variation modelling across technical triplicates. TCRdb handled the public reads itself, with Q25 trimming in fastp and clone calling in MiXCR, and kept productive beta chains. When rows share a CDR3 protein, they turn into one entry using the most common DNA and genes. These V and J calls rely on TCRdb rather than the paper's analysis. A total of under 90,000 distinct CDR3 sequences appear in this sample, roughly 3.5% of them only once. Together, the top ten hold approximately 3% of the sample.

For the unsorted PBMC libraries, 2 million PBMCs were stored in RNAlater at -80 degrees C until RNA extraction and were used to generate the libraries. Multiple sclerosis patients were enrolled in a US clinical protocol under which disease progression was evaluated by magnetic resonance imaging. Peripheral blood was subjected to Ficoll-Hypaque density gradient centrifugation to isolate PBMCs, which were then cryopreserved in liquid nitrogen. Spanning cysteine to phenylalanine, the CDR3 consists of 15 amino acids. Here the CDR3 DNA is all that survives: 45 bases in frame from base 1. V is reduced by 0 bases and J by 5 bases, leaving a spacing of 11 bases between them. From a lookup of the germline V gene (reference sequence), CDR1 and CDR2 are LNHDA and SQIVND.

The rearrangement joined TRBV19 to TRBJ2-1, with TRBD1 tentatively as D gene (5 bases match). The source of this sequence is a woman aged 45-65 years with multiple sclerosis. The specimen was PBMCs. The CDR3: CASSIDLRANNEQFF. At the DNA level, the sequence is TGTGCCAGTAGTATAGATCTCAGGGCGAACAATGAGCAGTTCTTC.